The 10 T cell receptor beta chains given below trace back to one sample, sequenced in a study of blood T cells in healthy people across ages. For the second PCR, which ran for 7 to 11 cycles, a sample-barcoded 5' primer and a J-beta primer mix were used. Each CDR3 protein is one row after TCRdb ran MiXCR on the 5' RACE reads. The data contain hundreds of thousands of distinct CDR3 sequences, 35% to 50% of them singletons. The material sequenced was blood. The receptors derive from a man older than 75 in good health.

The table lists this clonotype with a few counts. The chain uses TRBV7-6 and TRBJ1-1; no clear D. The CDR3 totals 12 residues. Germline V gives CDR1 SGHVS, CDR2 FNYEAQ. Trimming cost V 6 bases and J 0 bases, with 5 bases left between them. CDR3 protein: CASRGMNTEAFF. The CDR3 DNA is TGTGCCAGCAGGGGAATGAACACTGAAGCTTTCTTT.

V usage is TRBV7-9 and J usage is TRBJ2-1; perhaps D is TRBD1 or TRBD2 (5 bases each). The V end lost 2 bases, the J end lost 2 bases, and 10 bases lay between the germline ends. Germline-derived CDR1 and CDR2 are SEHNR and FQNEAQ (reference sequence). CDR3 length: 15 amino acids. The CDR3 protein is CASSLTGGTYNEQFF. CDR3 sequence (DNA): TGTGCCAGCAGCTTAACAGGAGGAACCTACAATGAGCAGTTCTTC. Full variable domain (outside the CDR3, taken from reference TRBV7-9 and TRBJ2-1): DTGVSQNPRHKITKRGQNVTFRCDPISEHNRLYWYRQTLGQGPEFLTYFQNEAQLEKSRLLSDRFSAERPKGSFSTLEIQRTEQGDSAMYLCASSLTGGTYNEQFFGPGTRLTVL.

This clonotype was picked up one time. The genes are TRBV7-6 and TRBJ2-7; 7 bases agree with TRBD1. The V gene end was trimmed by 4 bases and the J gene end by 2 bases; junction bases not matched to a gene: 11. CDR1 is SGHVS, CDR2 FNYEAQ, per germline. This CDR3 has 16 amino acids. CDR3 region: CASSSQYGTVTYEQYV. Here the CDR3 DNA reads TGTGCCAGCAGCTCCCAGTACGGGACAGTGACCTACGAGCAGTACGTC.

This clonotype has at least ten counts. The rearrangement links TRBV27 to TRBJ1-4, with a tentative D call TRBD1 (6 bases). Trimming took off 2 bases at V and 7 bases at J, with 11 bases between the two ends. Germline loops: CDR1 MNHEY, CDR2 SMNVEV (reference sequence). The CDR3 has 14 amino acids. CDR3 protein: CASSLDGGREKLFF. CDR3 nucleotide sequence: TGTGCCAGCAGTTTAGACGGGGGGCGTGAAAAACTGTTTTTT.

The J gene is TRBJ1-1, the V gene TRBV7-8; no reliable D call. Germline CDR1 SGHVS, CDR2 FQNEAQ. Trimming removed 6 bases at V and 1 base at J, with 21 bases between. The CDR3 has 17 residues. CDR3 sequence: CASSSILETRTNTEAFF. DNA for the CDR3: TGTGCCAGCAGTTCAATCCTTGAGACACGGACGAACACTGAAGCTTTCTTT.

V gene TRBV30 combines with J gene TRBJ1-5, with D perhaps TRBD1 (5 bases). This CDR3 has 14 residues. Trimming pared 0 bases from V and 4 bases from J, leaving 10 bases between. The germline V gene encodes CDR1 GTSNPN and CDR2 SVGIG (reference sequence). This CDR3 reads CAWSVGGSNQPQHF. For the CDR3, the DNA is TGTGCCTGGAGTGTGGGGGGTTCGAATCAGCCCCAGCATTTT. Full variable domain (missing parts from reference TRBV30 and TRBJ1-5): SQTIHQWPATLVQPVGSPLSLECTVEGTSNPNLYWYRQAAGRGLQLLFYSVGIGQISSEVPQNLSASRPQDRQFILSSKKLLLSDSGFYLCAWSVGGSNQPQHFGDGTRLSIL.

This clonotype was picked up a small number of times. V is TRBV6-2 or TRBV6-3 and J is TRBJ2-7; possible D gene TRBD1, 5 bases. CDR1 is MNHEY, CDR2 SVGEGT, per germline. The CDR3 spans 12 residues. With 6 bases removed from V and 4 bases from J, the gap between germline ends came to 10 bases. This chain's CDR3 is CASSIDRYEQYF. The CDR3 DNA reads TGTGCCAGCAGCATCGACAGATACGAGCAGTACTTC.

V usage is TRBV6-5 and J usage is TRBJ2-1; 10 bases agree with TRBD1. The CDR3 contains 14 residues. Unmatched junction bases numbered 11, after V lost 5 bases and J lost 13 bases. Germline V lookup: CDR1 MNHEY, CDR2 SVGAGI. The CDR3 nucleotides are TGTGCCAGCAGTAGACAGGGGGCGGCGGAGACCCAGTTCTTC. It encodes CASSRQGAAETQFF.

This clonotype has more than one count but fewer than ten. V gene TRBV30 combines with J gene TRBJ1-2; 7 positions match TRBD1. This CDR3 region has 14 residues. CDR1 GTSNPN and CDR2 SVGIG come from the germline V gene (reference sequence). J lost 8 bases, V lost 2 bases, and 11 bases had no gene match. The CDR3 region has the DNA TGTGCCTGGAGTCTCACAGGGGAAGTGAGGGGCTACACCTTC. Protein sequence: CAWSLTGEVRGYTF.

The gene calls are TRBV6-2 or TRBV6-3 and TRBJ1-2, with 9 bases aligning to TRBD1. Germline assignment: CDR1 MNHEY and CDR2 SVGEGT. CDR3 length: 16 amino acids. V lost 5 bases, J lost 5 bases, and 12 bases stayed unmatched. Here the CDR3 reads CASSTGTGNGGYGYTF. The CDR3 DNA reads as TGTGCCAGCAGTACTGGGACAGGGAATGGAGGGTATGGCTACACCTTC.